One sample yielded the 28 T cell receptor beta chains listed below, sequenced in a study of cytomegalovirus exposure and HLA in healthy donors. Researchers ran the PCR with 60 Vbeta and 13 Jbeta primers. Libraries were prepared by immunoSEQ multiplex PCR; TCRdb keeps only in-frame clonotypes and omits some of them. The table lists approximately 160,000 clones, around 78% of them singletons. Sequenced sample: PBMCs. Every receptor here comes from a woman in her thirties or forties in good health and CMV-seronegative.

The J gene is TRBJ1-2, the V gene TRBV13; 9 nucleotides line up with TRBD1. Germline V gene data show CDR1 as PRHDT and CDR2 as FYEKMQ (reference sequence). There are 15 residues in the CDR3. Unmatched junction bases numbered 4, after V lost 0 bases and J lost 5 bases. CDR3: CASSLGGQGLYGYTF. The CDR3 DNA follows: TGTGCCAGCAGCTTAGGCGGACAGGGGTTATATGGCTACACCTTC.

The genes are TRBV5-4 and TRBJ1-3; tentatively, D is TRBD1 (6 bases). Trimming left V 4 bases short and J 0 bases short, with 11 bases between. Germline V gene sequence: CDR1 SGHNT, CDR2 YYREEE (reference sequence). This CDR3 region has 15 residues. In DNA, the CDR3 is TGTGCCAGCAGCCCTGGGGGGGCCTCTGGAAACACCATATATTTT. Translating gives CASSPGGASGNTIYF.

A few counts support this clone. The rearrangement uses TRBV9 and TRBJ1-2; tentatively, D is TRBD1 (6 bases). Per the germline V gene, CDR1 is SGDLS and CDR2 is YYNGEE. The V end was cut by 0 bases, the J end by 3 bases, with 9 bases between. The CDR3 is 14 residues long. The CDR3 here is CASSVEGGDYGYTF. The CDR3 nucleotides are TGTGCCAGCAGCGTAGAAGGGGGTGACTATGGCTACACCTTC.

This clone was counted a few times. This chain links TRBV6-6 with TRBJ2-4; perhaps TRBD1 as D (6 bases). The ends were cut back, 4 bases at V and 4 bases at J, with 11 bases in the middle. The CDR3 spans 14 residues. Germline V gives CDR1 MNHNY, CDR2 SVGAGI (reference sequence). The CDR3 sequence is CASSLQGGKNIQYF. The DNA for the CDR3 is TGTGCCAGCAGTTTACAGGGTGGGAAAAACATTCAGTACTTC.

There are a few counts of this clone. The chain links TRBV4-2 to TRBJ1-3; D is ambiguous. The V gene lost 0 bases and the J gene lost 4 bases, with 16 bases spanning the gap. The germline V gene encodes CDR1 LGHNA and CDR2 YNFKEQ. The CDR3 length is 17 residues. The CDR3 sequence: CASSQDGTADTGNTIYF. In DNA form, the CDR3 reads TGTGCCAGCAGCCAAGATGGTACTGCAGACACGGGAAACACCATATATTTT.

This clone was seen more than once but under ten times. The chain recombines TRBV2 with TRBJ2-1; TRBD2 aligns across 7 bases. This CDR3 contains 12 residues. V shed 8 bases and J 9 bases; nucleotides not matched to a gene: 7. Germline V gene data show CDR1 as SNHLY and CDR2 as FYNNEI. For the CDR3, the DNA is TGTGCCAGCGGACTAGGTTTGGGTGAGCAGTTCTTC. It encodes CASGLGLGEQFF.

The rearrangement uses TRBV11-1 and TRBJ1-1; a possible D gene is TRBD1 (5 bases). Germline lookup yields CDR1 SGHAT and CDR2 FQDESV (reference sequence). This CDR3 is built from 14 residues. Trimming cost V 5 bases and J 4 bases, with 14 bases left between them. CDR3 loop: CASSPVGGGTEAFF. Written as DNA, the CDR3 is TGTGCCAGCAGCCCCGTCGGGGGGGGCACTGAAGCTTTCTTT. The variable domain in full, completed from reference TRBV11-1 and TRBJ1-1, reads EAEVAQSPRYKITEKSQAVAFWCDPISGHATLYWYRQILGQGPELLVQFQDESVVDDSQLPKDRFSAERLKGVDSTLKIQPAELGDSAMYLCASSPVGGGTEAFFGQGTRLTVV.

The V and J genes are TRBV2 and TRBJ1-1; the match to TRBD1 covers 7 bases. Per the germline V gene, CDR1 is SNHLY and CDR2 is FYNNEI. The CDR3 has 13 residues. Trimming took 5 bases from V and 8 from J; bases not matched to a gene: 8. CDR3 loop: CASSSSRDREAFF. The CDR3 region has the DNA TGTGCCAGCAGTAGTTCGAGGGACAGAGAAGCTTTCTTT.

The CDR3 coding sequence is TGTGCCAGCAGTTACTCGGGACAGGACAATCAGCCCCAGCATTTT. It specifies CASSYSGQDNQPQHF. The V and J genes are TRBV6-6 and TRBJ1-5; 8 positions match TRBD1. This CDR3 contains 15 residues. Trimming cost V 0 bases and J 3 bases; bases outside gene matches: 1. Looked up from germline, CDR1 is MNHNY and CDR2 is SVGAGI (reference sequence).

This clone has only a few counts. V is TRBV6-5 and J is TRBJ1-2, with D perhaps matching TRBD1 (6 bases). CDR1 is MNHEY, CDR2 SVGAGI, per germline. The CDR3 covers 15 residues. V lost 6 bases and J lost 1, with 15 bases in between. The CDR3 DNA follows: TGTGCCAGCAGACTAGGGACAAAGAATAACTATGGCTACACCTTC. This gives the protein CASRLGTKNNYGYTF.

This clone has a handful of counts. CDR3: CASSPGQGNTEAFF. CDR3 sequence (DNA): TGTGCCAGCAGCCCAGGACAGGGGAACACTGAAGCTTTCTTT. The chain carries TRBV6-6 and TRBJ1-1, with TRBD1 matching over 8 bases. V was pared by 6 bases and J by 1 base, with 4 bases of the junction left unmatched. This CDR3 region has 14 residues. Germline CDR1 and CDR2: MNHNY and SVGAGI (reference sequence).

The chain is built from TRBV5-4 and TRBJ2-7; 12 bases match TRBD2. The CDR3 contains 16 residues. Germline CDR1 SGHNT, CDR2 YYREEE (reference sequence). V shed 5 bases, J shed 3 bases, and the junction held 9 bases outside the gene matches. CDR3 loop: CASSPIPSGRDYEQYF. CDR3 bases: TGTGCCAGCAGTCCAATCCCTAGCGGGAGGGACTACGAGCAGTACTTC.

As concerns this clone: Within the sample, other DNA sequences also encode this same CDR3. This rearrangement joins TRBV5-1 to TRBJ2-3; D possibly corresponds to TRBD1 (5 bases). This CDR3 contains 14 residues. Germline loops: CDR1 SGHRS, CDR2 YFSETQ. V was clipped by 0 bases and J by 2 bases, with 7 bases between them. The CDR3 region is CASSLGQSTDTQYF. DNA of the CDR3: TGCGCCAGCAGCTTGGGACAGTCCACAGATACGCAGTATTTT.

The rearrangement uses TRBV30 and TRBJ1-1, with D unclear. The V gene lost 1 base and the J gene lost 10 bases, with 7 bases spanning the gap. This CDR3 spans 10 amino acids. Germline CDR1 GTSNPN, CDR2 SVGIG (reference sequence). DNA of the CDR3: TGTGCCTGGAGTGATTCTGTAGCTTTCTTT. Translating gives CAWSDSVAFF.

This clone was seen once. The chain recombines TRBV30 with TRBJ2-3; no firm D call. The CDR3 has 14 amino acids. CDR1 GTSNPN and CDR2 SVGIG come from the germline V gene (reference sequence). Trimming shortened V by 2 bases and J by 0 bases, and 9 bases separated the two germline ends. CDR3 nucleotides: TGTGCCTGGAGTCACAGTATAAGCACAGATACGCAGTATTTT. Its protein is CAWSHSISTDTQYF. The variable domain in full, with the rest retrieved from reference TRBV30 and TRBJ2-3, is SQTIHQWPATLVQPVGSPLSLECTVEGTSNPNLYWYRQAAGRGLQLLFYSVGIGQISSEVPQNLSASRPQDRQFILSSKKLLLSDSGFYLCAWSHSISTDTQYFGPGTRLTVL.

The sample holds a few counts of this clone. This chain links TRBV9 with TRBJ1-2, with 12 bases lining up with TRBD1. Germline V lookup: CDR1 SGDLS, CDR2 YYNGEE. Trimming cost V 0 bases and J 2 bases; bases outside gene matches: 8. The CDR3 sequence is 18 residues long. The CDR3 here is CASSVEGDRGPLNYGYTF. CDR3 DNA sequence: TGTGCCAGCAGCGTAGAGGGGGACAGGGGGCCATTAAACTATGGCTACACCTTC.

The chain employs TRBV5-4 and TRBJ2-5; 7 nucleotides match TRBD1. The ends lost 0 bases at V and 5 bases at J; junction bases unmatched: 10. This CDR3 region has 16 residues. Germline loops: CDR1 SGHNT, CDR2 YYREEE (reference sequence). Here the CDR3 DNA reads TGTGCCAGCAGCTTGGGGGAAGACAGGGTGAGGGAGACCCAGTACTTC. It yields the protein CASSLGEDRVRETQYF. Variable domain in full (rest from reference TRBV5-4 and TRBJ2-5): ETGVTQSPTHLIKTRGQQVTLRCSSQSGHNTVSWYQQALGQGPQFIFQYYREEENGRGNFPPRFSGLQFPNYSSELNVNALELDDSALYLCASSLGEDRVRETQYFGPGTRLLVL.

The chain joins TRBV4-2 to TRBJ2-3, with 13 positions matching TRBD2. Per germline, CDR1 LGHNA and CDR2 YNFKEQ. This CDR3 has 18 residues. V lost 1 base to trimming and J lost 4 bases; unmatched junction nucleotides: 8. In DNA form, the CDR3 reads TGTGCCAGCAGCCAAGGGACTAGCGGGAGTGGAACCGCAGATACGCAGTATTTT. It is translated as CASSQGTSGSGTADTQYF.

This rearrangement joins TRBV4-1 to TRBJ1-1, with 7 bases that match TRBD1. V shed 1 base and J 6 bases; nucleotides not matched to a gene: 14. This CDR3 is 17 amino acids long. CDR1 is MGHRA and CDR2 is YSYEKL in the germline V gene. CDR3 nucleotides: TGCGCCAGCAGCCAAGTAGCAGACAGGGAAATTCTAGCTGAAGCTTTCTTT. Amino acid sequence: CASSQVADREILAEAFF.

The chain links TRBV19 to TRBJ2-4; a possible D gene is TRBD1 (8 bases). The V and J ends lost 6 bases and 13 bases respectively, with 16 bases between them. The CDR3 has 12 amino acids. Germline CDR1 is LNHDA and CDR2 is SQIVND (reference sequence). As DNA, the CDR3 is TGTGCCAGTAGCCTACAGGGGGGGGCCCAGTACTTC. It encodes CASSLQGGAQYF.

The chain combines TRBV2 with TRBJ2-7; 10 bases map to TRBD2. In germline, CDR1 is SNHLY, CDR2 FYNNEI. The CDR3 totals 15 residues. V gave up 7 bases and J gave up 0 bases; unmatched junction bases: 6. CDR3 residues: CASTPSGGISYEQYF. The CDR3 DNA is TGTGCCAGCACTCCTAGCGGGGGAATCTCCTACGAGCAGTACTTC.

The chain joins TRBV2 to TRBJ2-2; 9 nucleotides line up with TRBD1. V shed 6 bases, J shed 4 bases, and the junction held 6 bases outside the gene matches. This CDR3 is built from 15 residues. Germline assignment: CDR1 SNHLY and CDR2 FYNNEI. The DNA for the CDR3 is TGTGCCAGCAGCCCGGGACAGGGCGGCACCGGGGAGCTGTTTTTT. Residues: CASSPGQGGTGELFF.

The CDR3 DNA follows: TGTGCCAGCAGCCCAACTAGCGGGAGGTTCTACGAGCAGTACTTC. This sequence encodes CASSPTSGRFYEQYF. The chain has TRBV11-3 and TRBJ2-7; 12 bases line up with TRBD2. The CDR3 loop spans 15 amino acids. Germline CDR1 SGHNT, CDR2 YENEEA. The J segment lost 3 bases and the V segment lost 5 bases, leaving 5 bases of the junction unmatched.

This clone has just one count. The J gene is TRBJ1-4, the V gene TRBV27; 8 bases are a match to TRBD1. V dropped 6 bases and J dropped 8; count of bases not matched to a gene: 8. The CDR3 runs 14 residues. Germline assignment: CDR1 MNHEY and CDR2 SMNVEV (reference sequence). The CDR3 sequence is CASSRRQGREKLFF. In nucleotides, the CDR3 is TGTGCCAGCAGCCGCCGACAGGGGCGAGAAAAACTGTTTTTT.

The chain joins TRBV12-5 to TRBJ1-3; the D is unclear. Germline V lookup: CDR1 LGHNT, CDR2 FRNRAP. V was clipped by 4 bases and J by 0 bases, with 10 bases between them. The CDR3 runs to 15 residues. The CDR3 coding sequence is TGTGCTAGTGGTTCAATAAGCCACTCTGGAAACACCATATATTTT. Encoded protein: CASGSISHSGNTIYF.

This chain uses TRBV30 with TRBJ1-1; TRBD1 agrees at 7 bases. This CDR3 comprises 18 residues. Trimming removed 0 bases from V and 1 base from J; junction bases left unmatched: 14. In germline, CDR1 is GTSNPN, CDR2 SVGIG (reference sequence). The CDR3 is CAWSVGGGRDRGNTEAFF. CDR3 DNA: TGTGCCTGGAGTGTAGGTGGCGGAAGGGACAGAGGGAACACTGAAGCTTTCTTT.

The genes are TRBV18 and TRBJ1-1; 9 bases fit TRBD1. The CDR3 contains 15 residues. Germline V lookup: CDR1 KGHSH, CDR2 LQKENI. Trimming removed 6 bases from V and 4 bases from J; junction bases left unmatched: 9. CDR3 nucleotides: TGTGCCAGCTCCCACGAACAGGGGGCAGGCACTGAAGCTTTCTTT. This gives the protein CASSHEQGAGTEAFF.

The J gene is TRBJ1-2, the V gene TRBV19; 11 nucleotides align to TRBD1. Unmatched junction bases numbered 2, after V lost 0 bases and J lost 2 bases. The CDR3 runs to 16 residues. Germline loops: CDR1 LNHDA, CDR2 SQIVND (reference sequence). Here the CDR3 reads CASSIERTGGNYGYTF. The CDR3 nucleotides are TGTGCCAGTAGTATAGAGCGGACAGGGGGCAACTATGGCTACACCTTC.